A selection of T cell receptor beta chains follows, all from one sample in a study of blood T cell repertoires in COVID-19. Generated by immunoSEQ multiplex PCR, the TCRdb table keeps only in-frame clones and is missing some. The sample contains 90,000 or so clones, less than 75% of which appear only once. Specimen: peripheral blood. The receptors originated from a woman in her sixties in a cohort sampled during active or convalescent COVID-19. CDR3s leave out the opening cysteine and the closing phenylalanine or tryptophan. Clone size appears in some rows only: once, few, many, or a class for an expanded clone.

clone size: NA; V gene: TRBV4-2; CDR3 protein: ASSQGMERDKNPYEQY
clone size: NA; V gene: TRBV20-1; CDR3 protein: SASMGQANTEAF
clone size: NA; V gene: TRBV5-8; CDR3 protein: ASSFRGTDTQY
clone size: NA; V gene: TRBV7-8; CDR3 protein: ASSLEAGWSYEQY
clone size: NA; V gene: TRBV6-5; CDR3 protein: ASTNAGQGNYGYT
clone size: NA; V gene: TRBV7-2; CDR3 protein: ASSLVSRGGQETQY
clone size: few; V gene: TRBV7-2; CDR3 protein: ASSLNSGGNQPQH
clone size: NA; V gene: TRBV9; CDR3 protein: ASSGNLYSGNTIY
clone size: NA; V gene: TRBV10-3; CDR3 protein: AISERRGTEAF
clone size: once; V gene: TRBV10-2; CDR3 protein: ASSDNRGREQY
clone size: NA; V gene: TRBV7-2; CDR3 protein: ASSLDWQGGIEKLF
clone size: NA; V gene: TRBV10-2; CDR3 protein: ASSEWGQGADTQY
clone size: NA; V gene: TRBV29-1; CDR3 protein: SVVEGRAF
clone size: NA; V gene: TRBV2; CDR3 protein: ASSKQEYTEAF
clone size: NA; V gene: TRBV29-1; CDR3 protein: SVPGQGHEKLF
clone size: NA; V gene: TRBV7-9; CDR3 protein: ASSLEAGANEQF
clone size: NA; V gene: TRBV10-3; CDR3 protein: AISDRGTGVFGANVLT
clone size: NA; V gene: TRBV7-9; CDR3 protein: ASSRGDPNSPLH
clone size: NA; V gene: TRBV29-1; CDR3 protein: SVVGTGGNYGYT
clone size: NA; V gene: TRBV4-2; CDR3 protein: ASSQDYRSYEQY
clone size: NA; V gene: TRBV11-2; CDR3 protein: ASSIPTGGGSPLH
clone size: NA; V gene: TRBV7-3; CDR3 protein: ASSFSGNNEQF
clone size: NA; V gene: TRBV2; CDR3 protein: ASRVAGRSTGELF
clone size: NA; V gene: TRBV9; CDR3 protein: ASSVPRQGGTDTQY
clone size: NA; V gene: TRBV9; CDR3 protein: ASSVGLAGGQETQY
clone size: NA; V gene: TRBV6-6; CDR3 protein: ASSGTGGTSDQPQH
clone size: NA; V gene: TRBV29-1; CDR3 protein: SVPSSGVTDTQY
clone size: NA; V gene: TRBV5-1; CDR3 protein: ASSFRTGMNTGELF
clone size: NA; V gene: TRBV28; CDR3 protein: ASSQVFTEAF
clone size: few; V gene: TRBV24-1; CDR3 protein: ATSAGKGYNEQF